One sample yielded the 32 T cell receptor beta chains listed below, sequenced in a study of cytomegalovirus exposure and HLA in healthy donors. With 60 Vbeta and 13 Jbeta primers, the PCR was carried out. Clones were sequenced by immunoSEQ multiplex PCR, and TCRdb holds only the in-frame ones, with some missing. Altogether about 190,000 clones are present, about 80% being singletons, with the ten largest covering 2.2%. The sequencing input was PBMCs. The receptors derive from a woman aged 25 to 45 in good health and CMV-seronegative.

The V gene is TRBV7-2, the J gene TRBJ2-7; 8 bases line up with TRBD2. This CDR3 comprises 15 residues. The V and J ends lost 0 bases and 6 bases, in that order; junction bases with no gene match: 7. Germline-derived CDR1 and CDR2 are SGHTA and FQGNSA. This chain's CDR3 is CASSLAGLGYGEQYF. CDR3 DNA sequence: TGTGCCAGCAGCTTAGCGGGACTAGGGTACGGCGAGCAGTACTTC.

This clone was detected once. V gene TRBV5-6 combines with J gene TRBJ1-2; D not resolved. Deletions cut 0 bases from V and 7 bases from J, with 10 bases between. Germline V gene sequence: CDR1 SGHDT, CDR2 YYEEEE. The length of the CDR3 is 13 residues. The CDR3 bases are TGTGCCAGCAGCTTGGTTGTAGCCGTTGGCTACACCTTC. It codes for CASSLVVAVGYTF.

CDR3 amino acids: CASGRGTSGANVLTF. The CDR3 DNA sequence: TGTGCCAGCGGCAGGGGAACCTCTGGGGCCAACGTCCTGACTTTC. The chain couples TRBV5-8 to TRBJ2-6; a weak D match, TRBD1 (6 bases). The V end was cut by 7 bases, the J end by 0 bases, with 11 bases between. Germline CDR1 and CDR2: SGHTS and YDEGEE. CDR3 length: 15 amino acids.

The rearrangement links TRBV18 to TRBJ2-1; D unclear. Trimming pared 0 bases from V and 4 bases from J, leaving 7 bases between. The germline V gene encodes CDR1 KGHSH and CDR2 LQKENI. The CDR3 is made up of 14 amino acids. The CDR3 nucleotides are TGTGCCAGCTCACCACCGTCCTTGTACAATGAGCAGTTCTTC. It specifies CASSPPSLYNEQFF.

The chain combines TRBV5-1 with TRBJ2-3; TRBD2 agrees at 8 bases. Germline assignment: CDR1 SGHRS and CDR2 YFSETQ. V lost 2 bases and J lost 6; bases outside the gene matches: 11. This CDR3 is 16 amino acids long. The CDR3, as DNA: TGCGCCAGCAGCTTAGAACCCGGGACTAGGGGGGATACGCAGTATTTT. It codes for CASSLEPGTRGDTQYF.

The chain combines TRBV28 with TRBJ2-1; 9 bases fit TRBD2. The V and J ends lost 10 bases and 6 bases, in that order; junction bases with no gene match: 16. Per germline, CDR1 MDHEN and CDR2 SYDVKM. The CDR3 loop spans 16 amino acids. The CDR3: CATIRSAGGLPNEQFF. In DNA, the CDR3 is TGTGCCACGATCAGGTCGGCGGGAGGGCTTCCCAATGAGCAGTTCTTC.

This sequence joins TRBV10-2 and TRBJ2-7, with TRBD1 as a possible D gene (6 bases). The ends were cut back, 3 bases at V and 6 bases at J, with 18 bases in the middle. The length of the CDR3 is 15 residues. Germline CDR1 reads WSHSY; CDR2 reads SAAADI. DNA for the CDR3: TGCGCCAGCAGTGAATGGTCGCAGGGGAATCGCGAGCAGTACTTC. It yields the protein CASSEWSQGNREQYF.

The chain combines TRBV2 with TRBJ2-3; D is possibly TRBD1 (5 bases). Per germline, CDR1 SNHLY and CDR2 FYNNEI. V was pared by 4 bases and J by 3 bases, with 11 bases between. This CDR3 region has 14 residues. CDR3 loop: CASSVQGGTDTQYF. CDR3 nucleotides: TGTGCCAGCAGTGTCCAGGGTGGTACAGATACGCAGTATTTT.

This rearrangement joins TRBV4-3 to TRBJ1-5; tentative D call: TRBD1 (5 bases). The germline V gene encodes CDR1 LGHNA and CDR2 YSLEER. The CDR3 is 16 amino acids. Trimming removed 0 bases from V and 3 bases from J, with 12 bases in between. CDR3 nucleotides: TGCGCCAGCAGCCAAGAGGTCGGACACCCCAATCAGCCCCAGCATTTT. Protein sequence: CASSQEVGHPNQPQHF.

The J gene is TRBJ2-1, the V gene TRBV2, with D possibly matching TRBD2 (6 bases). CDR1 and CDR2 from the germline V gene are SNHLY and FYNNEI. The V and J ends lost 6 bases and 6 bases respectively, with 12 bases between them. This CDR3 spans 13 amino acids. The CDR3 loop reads CASSPTSFNEQFF. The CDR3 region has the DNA TGTGCCAGCAGCCCGACTAGTTTCAATGAGCAGTTCTTC.

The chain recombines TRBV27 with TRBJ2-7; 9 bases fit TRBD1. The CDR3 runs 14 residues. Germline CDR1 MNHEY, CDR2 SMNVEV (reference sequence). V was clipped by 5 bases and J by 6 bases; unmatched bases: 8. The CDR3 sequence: CASSPTGGILEQYF. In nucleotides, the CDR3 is TGTGCCAGCAGTCCGACAGGGGGAATTCTCGAGCAGTACTTC.

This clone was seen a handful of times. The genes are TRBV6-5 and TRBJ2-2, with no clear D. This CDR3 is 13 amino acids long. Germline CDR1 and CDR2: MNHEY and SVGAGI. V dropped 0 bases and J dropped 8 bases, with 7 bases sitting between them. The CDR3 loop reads CASSYSFLGELFF. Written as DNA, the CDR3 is TGTGCCAGCAGTTACTCATTTTTAGGGGAGCTGTTTTTT.

CDR3: CATSRDTYEQYF. CDR3 nucleotide sequence: TGTGCCACCAGCAGAGATACCTACGAGCAGTACTTC. The genes are TRBV15 and TRBJ2-7; the D is unclear. Germline V CDR1 and CDR2: LNHNV, YYDKDF (reference sequence). CDR3 length: 12 amino acids. V gave up 0 bases and J gave up 2 bases, with 2 bases separating them.

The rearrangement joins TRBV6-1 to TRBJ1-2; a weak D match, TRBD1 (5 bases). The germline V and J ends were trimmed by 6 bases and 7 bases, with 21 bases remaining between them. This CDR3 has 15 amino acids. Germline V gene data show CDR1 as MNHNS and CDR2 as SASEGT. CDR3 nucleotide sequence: TGTGCCAGCAGGCAGGACACTGAGGTTATCGGTGGCTACACCTTC. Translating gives CASRQDTEVIGGYTF.

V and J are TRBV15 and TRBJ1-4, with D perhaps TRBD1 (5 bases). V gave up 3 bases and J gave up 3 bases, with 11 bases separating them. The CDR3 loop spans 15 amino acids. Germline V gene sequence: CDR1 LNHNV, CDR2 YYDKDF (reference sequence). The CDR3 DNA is TGTGCCACCAGCAGGGGCAGGGTGGCTAATGAAAAACTGTTTTTT. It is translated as CATSRGRVANEKLFF.

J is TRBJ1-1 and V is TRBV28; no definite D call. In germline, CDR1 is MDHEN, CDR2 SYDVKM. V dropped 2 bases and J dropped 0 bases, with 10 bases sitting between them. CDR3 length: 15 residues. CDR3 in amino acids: CASSLPGILNTEAFF. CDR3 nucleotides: TGTGCCAGCAGTTTACCGGGGATCCTGAACACTGAAGCTTTCTTT. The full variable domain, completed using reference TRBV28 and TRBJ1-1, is DVKVTQSSRYLVKRTGEKVFLECVQDMDHENMFWYRQDPGLGLRLIYFSYDVKMKEKGDIPEGYSVSREKKERFSLILESASTNQTSMYLCASSLPGILNTEAFFGQGTRLTVV.

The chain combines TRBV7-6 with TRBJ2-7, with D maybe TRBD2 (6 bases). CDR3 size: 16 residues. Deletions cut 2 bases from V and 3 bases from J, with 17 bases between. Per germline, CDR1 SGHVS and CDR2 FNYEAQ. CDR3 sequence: CASSLLSGTLNYEQYF. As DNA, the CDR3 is TGTGCCAGCAGCTTACTGTCCGGGACTCTGAACTACGAGCAGTACTTC.

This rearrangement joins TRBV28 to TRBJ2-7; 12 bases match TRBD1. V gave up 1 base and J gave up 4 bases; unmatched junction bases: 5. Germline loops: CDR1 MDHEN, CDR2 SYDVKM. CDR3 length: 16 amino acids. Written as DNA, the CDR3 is TGTGCCAGCAGTTTATTGGGACAGGGGGCACGTTACGAGCAGTACTTC. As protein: CASSLLGQGARYEQYF.

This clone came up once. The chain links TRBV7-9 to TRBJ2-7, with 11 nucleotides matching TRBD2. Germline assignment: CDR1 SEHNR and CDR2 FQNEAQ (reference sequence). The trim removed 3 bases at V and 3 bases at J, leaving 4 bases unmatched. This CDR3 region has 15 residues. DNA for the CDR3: TGTGCCAGCAGCTTTGAAACTAGCGGGGGCTACGAGCAGTACTTC. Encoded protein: CASSFETSGGYEQYF.

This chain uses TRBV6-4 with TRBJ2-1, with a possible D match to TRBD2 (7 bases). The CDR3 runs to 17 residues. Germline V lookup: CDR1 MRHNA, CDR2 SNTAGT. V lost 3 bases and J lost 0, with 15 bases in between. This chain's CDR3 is CASSDRAGAISYNEQFF. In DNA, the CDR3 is TGTGCCAGCAGTGATCGGGCGGGGGCCATCTCCTACAATGAGCAGTTCTTC.

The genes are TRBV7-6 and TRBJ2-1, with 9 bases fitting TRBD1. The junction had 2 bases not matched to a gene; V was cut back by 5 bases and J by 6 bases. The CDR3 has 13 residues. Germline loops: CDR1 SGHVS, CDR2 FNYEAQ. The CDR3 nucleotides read TGTGCCAGCAGCACGGGACAGGGCAATGAGCAGTTCTTC. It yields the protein CASSTGQGNEQFF.

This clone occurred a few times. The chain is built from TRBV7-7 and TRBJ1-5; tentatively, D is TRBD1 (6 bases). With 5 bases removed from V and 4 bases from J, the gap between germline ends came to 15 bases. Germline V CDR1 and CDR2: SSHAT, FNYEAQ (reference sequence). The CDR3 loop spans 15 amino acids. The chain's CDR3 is CASSANGQNNQPQHF. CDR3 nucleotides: TGTGCCAGCAGCGCGAACGGACAGAATAATCAGCCCCAGCATTTT.

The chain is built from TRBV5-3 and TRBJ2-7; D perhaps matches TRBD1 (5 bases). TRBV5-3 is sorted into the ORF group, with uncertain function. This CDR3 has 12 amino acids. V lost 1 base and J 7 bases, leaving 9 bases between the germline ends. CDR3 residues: CARSLFREEQYF. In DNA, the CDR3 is TGTGCCAGAAGCTTGTTCAGGGAAGAGCAGTACTTC.

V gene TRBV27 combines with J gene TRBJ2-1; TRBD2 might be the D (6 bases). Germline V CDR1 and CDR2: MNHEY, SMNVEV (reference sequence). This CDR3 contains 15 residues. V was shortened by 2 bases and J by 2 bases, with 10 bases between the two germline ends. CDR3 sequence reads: CASSLGGTTYNEQFF. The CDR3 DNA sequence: TGTGCCAGCAGTTTAGGCGGGACGACCTACAATGAGCAGTTCTTC.

This CDR3 reads CATDGTSSSYNEQFF. In DNA, the CDR3 is TGTGCCACCGACGGGACTAGCTCCTCCTACAATGAGCAGTTCTTC. The chain links TRBV19 to TRBJ2-1, with 9 nucleotides matching TRBD2. Germline V gene data show CDR1 as LNHDA and CDR2 as SQIVND (reference sequence). The CDR3 spans 15 residues. V was clipped by 10 bases and J by 0 bases; unmatched bases: 7.

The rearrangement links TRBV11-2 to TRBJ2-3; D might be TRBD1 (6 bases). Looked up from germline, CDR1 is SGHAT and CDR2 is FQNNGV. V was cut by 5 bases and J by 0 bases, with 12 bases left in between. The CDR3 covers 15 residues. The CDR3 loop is CASSPQGISTDTQYF. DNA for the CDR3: TGTGCCAGCAGCCCGCAGGGGATTAGCACAGATACGCAGTATTTT.

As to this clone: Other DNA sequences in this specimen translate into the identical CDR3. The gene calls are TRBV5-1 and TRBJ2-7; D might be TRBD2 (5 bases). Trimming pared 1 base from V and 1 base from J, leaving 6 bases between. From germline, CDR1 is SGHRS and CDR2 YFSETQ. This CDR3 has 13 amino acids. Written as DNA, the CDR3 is TGCGCCAGCAGCTTGACGGGATCCTACGAGCAGTACTTC. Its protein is CASSLTGSYEQYF.

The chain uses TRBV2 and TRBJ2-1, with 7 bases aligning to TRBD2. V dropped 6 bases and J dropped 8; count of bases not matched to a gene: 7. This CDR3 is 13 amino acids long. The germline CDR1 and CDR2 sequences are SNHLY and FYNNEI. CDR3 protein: CASRGGSLDEQFF. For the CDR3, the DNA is TGTGCCAGCAGGGGCGGGAGCTTAGATGAGCAGTTCTTC.

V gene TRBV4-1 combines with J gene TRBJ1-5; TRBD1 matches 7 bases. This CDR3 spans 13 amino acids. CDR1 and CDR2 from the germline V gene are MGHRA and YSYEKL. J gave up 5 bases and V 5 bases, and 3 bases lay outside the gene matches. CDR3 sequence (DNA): TGCGCCAGCAGCTACGACAGGGATCAGCCCCAGCATTTT. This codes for CASSYDRDQPQHF.

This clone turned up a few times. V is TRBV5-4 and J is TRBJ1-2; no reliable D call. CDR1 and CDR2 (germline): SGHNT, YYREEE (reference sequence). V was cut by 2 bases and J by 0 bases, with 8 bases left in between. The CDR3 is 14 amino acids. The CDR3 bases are TGTGCCAGCAGCTTCGGCGGAGCTAACTATGGCTACACCTTC. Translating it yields CASSFGGANYGYTF.

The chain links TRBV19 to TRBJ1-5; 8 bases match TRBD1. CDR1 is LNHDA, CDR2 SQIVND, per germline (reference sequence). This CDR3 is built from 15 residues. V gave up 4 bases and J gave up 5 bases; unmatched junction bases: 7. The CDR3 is CASSNPDRGDQPQHF. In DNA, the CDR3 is TGTGCCAGTAGTAACCCAGACAGGGGCGATCAGCCCCAGCATTTT. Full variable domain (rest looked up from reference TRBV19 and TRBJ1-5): DGGITQSPKYLFRKEGQNVTLSCEQNLNHDAMYWYRQDPGQGLRLIYYSQIVNDFQKGDIAEGYSVSREKKESFPLTVTSAQKNPTAFYLCASSNPDRGDQPQHFGDGTRLSIL.

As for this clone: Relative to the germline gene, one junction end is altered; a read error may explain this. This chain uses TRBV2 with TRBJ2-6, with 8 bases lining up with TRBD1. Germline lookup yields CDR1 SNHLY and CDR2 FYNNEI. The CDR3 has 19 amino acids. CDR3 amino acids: CASSGQTGGRNSGANGLTF. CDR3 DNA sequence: TGTGCCAGCAGTGGCCAAACAGGGGGTCGAAATTCTGGGGCCAACGGCCTGACTTTC.